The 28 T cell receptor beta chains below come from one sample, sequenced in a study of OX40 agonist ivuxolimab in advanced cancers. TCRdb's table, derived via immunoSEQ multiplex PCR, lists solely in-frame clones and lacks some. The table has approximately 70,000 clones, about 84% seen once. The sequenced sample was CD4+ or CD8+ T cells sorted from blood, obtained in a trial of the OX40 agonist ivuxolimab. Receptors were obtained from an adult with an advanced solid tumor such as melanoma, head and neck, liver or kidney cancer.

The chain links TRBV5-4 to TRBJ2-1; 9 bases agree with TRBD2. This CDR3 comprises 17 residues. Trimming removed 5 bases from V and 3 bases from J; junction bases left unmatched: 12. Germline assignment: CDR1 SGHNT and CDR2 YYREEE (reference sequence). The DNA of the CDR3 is TGTGCCAGCAGTCGGACTAGCGCGGGTACTGTCTACAATGAGCAGTTCTTC. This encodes CASSRTSAGTVYNEQFF.

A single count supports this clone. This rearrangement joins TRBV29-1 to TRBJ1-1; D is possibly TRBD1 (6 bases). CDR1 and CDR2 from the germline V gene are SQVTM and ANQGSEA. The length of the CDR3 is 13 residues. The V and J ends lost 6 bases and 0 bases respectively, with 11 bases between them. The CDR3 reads CSVRGQLNTEAFF. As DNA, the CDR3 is TGCAGCGTGCGTGGACAGCTGAACACTGAAGCTTTCTTT.

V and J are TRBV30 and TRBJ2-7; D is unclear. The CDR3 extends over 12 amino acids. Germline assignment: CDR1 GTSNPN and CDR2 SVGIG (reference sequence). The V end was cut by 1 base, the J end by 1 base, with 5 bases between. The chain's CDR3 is CAWSALSYEQYF. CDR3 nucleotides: TGTGCCTGGAGTGCCCTTTCCTACGAGCAGTACTTC.

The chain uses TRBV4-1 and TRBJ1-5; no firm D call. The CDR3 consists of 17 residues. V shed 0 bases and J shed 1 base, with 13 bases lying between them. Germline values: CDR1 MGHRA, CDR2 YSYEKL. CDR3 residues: CASSQDGRGGSNQPQHF. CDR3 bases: TGCGCCAGCAGCCAAGATGGCCGGGGTGGGAGCAATCAGCCCCAGCATTTT.

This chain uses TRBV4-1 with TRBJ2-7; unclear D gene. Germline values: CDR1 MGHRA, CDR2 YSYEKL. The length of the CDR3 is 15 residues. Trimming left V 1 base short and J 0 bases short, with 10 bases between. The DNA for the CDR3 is TGCGCCAGCAGCCAAGGGGCCGGCACCTCCTACGAGCAGTACTTC. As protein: CASSQGAGTSYEQYF.

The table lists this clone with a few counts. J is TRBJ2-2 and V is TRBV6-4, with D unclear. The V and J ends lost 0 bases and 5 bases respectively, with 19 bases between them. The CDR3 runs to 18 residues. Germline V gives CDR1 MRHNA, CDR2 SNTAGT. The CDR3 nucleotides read TGTGCCAGCAGTGACTCGAAAATGAGGAGTCTTGGAACCGGGGAGCTGTTTTTT. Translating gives CASSDSKMRSLGTGELFF.

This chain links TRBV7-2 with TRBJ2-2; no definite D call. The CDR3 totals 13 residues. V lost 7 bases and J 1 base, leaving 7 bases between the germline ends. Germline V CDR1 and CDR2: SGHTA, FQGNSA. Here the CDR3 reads CASKGRNTGELFF. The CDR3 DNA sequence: TGTGCCAGCAAGGGCCGGAACACCGGGGAGCTGTTTTTT.

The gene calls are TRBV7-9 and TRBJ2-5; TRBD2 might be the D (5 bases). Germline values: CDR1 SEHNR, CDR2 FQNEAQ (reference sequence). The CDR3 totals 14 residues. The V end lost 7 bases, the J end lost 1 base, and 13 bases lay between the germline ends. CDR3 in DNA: TGTGCCAGCACCCCTCAGCGGAGCCAAGAGACCCAGTACTTC. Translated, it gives CASTPQRSQETQYF. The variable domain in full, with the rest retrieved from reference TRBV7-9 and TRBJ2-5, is DTGVSQNPRHKITKRGQNVTFRCDPISEHNRLYWYRQTLGQGPEFLTYFQNEAQLEKSRLLSDRFSAERPKGSFSTLEIQRTEQGDSAMYLCASTPQRSQETQYFGPGTRLLVL.

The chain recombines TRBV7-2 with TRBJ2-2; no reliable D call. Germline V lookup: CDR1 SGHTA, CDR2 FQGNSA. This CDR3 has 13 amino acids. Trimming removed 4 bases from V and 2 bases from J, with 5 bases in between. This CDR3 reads CASSSRNTGELFF. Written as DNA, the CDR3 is TGTGCCAGCAGCTCCCGAAACACCGGGGAGCTGTTTTTT. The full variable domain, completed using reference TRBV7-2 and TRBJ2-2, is GAGVSQSPSNKVTEKGKDVELRCDPISGHTALYWYRQSLGQGLEFLIYFQGNSAPDKSGLPSDRFSAERTGGSVSTLTIQRTQQEDSAVYLCASSSRNTGELFFGEGSRLTVL.

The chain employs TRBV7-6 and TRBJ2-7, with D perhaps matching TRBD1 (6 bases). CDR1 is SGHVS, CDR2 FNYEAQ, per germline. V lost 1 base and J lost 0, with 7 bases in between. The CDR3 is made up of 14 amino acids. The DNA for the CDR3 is TGTGCCAGCAGCTTAGGACAGGCCTCCTACGAGCAGTACTTC. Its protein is CASSLGQASYEQYF.

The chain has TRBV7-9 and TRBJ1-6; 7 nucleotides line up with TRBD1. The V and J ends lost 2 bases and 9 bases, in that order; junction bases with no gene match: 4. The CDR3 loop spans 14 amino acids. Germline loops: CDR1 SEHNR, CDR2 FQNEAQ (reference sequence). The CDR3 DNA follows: TGTGCCAGCAGCTTAAATCAGGGGGGTTCACCCCTCCACTTT. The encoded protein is CASSLNQGGSPLHF.

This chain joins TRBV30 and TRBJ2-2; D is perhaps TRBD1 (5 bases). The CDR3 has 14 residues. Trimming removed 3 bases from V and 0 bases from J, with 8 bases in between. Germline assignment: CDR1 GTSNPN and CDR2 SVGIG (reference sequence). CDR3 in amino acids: CAWRAGTNTGELFF. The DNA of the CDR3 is TGTGCCTGGAGGGCAGGGACGAACACCGGGGAGCTGTTTTTT.

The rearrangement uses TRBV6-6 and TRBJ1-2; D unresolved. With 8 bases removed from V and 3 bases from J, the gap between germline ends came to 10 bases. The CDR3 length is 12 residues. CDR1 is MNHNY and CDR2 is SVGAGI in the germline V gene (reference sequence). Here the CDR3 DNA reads TGTGCCAGCTCAGTAGGGCACTATGGCTACACCTTC. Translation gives CASSVGHYGYTF.

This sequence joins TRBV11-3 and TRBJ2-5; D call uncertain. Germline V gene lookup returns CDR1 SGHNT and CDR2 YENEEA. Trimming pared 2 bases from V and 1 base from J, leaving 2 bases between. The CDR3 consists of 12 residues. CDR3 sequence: CASSLTQETQYF. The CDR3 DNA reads TGTGCCAGCAGCTTAACCCAAGAGACCCAGTACTTC. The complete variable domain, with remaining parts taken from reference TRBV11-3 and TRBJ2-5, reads EAGVVQSPRYKIIEKKQPVAFWCNPISGHNTLYWYLQNLGQGPELLIRYENEEAVDDSQLPKDRFSAERLKGVDSTLKIQPAELGDSAVYLCASSLTQETQYFGPGTRLLVL.

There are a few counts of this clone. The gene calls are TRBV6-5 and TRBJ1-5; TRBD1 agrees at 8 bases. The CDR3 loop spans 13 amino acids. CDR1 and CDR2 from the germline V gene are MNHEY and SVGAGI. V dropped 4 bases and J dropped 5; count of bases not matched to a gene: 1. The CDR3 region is CASSWDRYQPQHF. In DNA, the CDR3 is TGTGCCAGCAGTTGGGACAGGTATCAGCCCCAGCATTTT.

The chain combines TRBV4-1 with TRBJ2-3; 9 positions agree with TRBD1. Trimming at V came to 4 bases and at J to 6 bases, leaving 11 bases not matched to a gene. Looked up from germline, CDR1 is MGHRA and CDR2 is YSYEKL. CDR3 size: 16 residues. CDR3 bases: TGCGCCAGCAGCCTTGATGGGACAGGGACGTCGGATACGCAGTATTTT. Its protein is CASSLDGTGTSDTQYF.

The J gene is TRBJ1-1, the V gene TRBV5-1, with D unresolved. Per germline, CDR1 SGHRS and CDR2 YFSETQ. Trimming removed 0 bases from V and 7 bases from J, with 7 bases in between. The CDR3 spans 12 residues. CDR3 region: CASSLGVGEAFF. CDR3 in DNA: TGCGCCAGCAGCTTGGGGGTCGGTGAAGCTTTCTTT.

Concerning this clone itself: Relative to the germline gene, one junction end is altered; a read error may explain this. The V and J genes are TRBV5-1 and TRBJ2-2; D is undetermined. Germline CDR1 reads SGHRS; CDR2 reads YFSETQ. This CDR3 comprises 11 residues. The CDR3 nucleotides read TGTGCCAGCAGCAAGGCCGGGGAGCTGTTTTTT. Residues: CASSKAGELFF.

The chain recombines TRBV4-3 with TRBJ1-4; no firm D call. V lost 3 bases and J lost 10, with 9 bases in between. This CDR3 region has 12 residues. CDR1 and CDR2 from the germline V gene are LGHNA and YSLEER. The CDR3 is CASSHRDGKLFF. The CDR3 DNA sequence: TGCGCCAGCAGCCATCGAGATGGAAAACTGTTTTTT.

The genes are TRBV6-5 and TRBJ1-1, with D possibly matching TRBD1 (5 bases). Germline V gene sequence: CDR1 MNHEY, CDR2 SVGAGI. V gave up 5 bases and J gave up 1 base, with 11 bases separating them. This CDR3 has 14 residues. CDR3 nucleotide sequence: TGTGCCAGCAGTCCCAGGGTGAGGAACACTGAAGCTTTCTTT. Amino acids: CASSPRVRNTEAFF.

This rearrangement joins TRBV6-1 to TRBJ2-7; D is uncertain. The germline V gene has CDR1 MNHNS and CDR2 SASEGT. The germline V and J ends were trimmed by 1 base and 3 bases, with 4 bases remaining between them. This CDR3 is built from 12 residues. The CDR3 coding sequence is TGTGCCAGCAGTGAAGGCGGCTACGAGCAGTACTTC. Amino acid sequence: CASSEGGYEQYF.

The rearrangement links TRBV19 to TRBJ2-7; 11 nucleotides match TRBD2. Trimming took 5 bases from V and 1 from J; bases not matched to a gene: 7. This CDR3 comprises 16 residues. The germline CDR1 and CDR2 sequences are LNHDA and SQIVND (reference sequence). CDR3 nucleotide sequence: TGTGCCAGTAGTGATAGCGGGAGGGCCACGTCCTACGAGCAGTACTTC. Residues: CASSDSGRATSYEQYF.

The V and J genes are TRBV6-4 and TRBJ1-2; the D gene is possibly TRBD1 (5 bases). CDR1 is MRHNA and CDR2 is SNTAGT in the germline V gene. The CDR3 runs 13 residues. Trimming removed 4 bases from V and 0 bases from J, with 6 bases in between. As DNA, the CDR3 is TGTGCCAGCAGTGCGACAGCTAACTATGGCTACACCTTC. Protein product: CASSATANYGYTF.

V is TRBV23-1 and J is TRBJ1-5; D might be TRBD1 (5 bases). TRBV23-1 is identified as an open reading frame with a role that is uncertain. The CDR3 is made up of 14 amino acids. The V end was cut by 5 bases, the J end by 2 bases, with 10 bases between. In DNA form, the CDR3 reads TGCGCCAGCAGTTGTTGGGGGGGCAATCAGCCCCAGCATTTT. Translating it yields CASSCWGGNQPQHF.

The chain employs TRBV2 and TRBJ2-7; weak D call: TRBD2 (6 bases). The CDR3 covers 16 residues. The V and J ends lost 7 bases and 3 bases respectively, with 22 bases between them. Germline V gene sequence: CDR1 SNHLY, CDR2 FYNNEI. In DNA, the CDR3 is TGTGCCAGCACCACCCCAAGGGACTCCCCCAACTACGAGCAGTACTTC. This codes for CASTTPRDSPNYEQYF.

DNA for the CDR3: TGTGCCAGCAGCACACCCCCGTTACAAGAGACCCAGTACTTC. Residues: CASSTPPLQETQYF. V gene TRBV7-2 combines with J gene TRBJ2-5; no clear D. Trimming pared 5 bases from V and 2 bases from J, leaving 12 bases between. Germline loops: CDR1 SGHTA, CDR2 FQGNSA. The length of the CDR3 is 14 residues.

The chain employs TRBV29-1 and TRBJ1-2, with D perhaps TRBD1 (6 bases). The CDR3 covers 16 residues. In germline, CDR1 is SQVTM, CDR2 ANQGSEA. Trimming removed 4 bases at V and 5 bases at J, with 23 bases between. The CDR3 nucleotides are TGCAGCGTTGGACCTGGTCGAGAGGGGGTGGGGTATGGCTACACCTTC. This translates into CSVGPGREGVGYGYTF.

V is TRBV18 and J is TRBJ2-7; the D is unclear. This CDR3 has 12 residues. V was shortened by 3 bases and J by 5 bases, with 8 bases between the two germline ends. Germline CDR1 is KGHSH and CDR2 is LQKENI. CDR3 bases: TGTGCCAGCTCACCTTCTGGGAACGAGCAGTACTTC. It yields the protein CASSPSGNEQYF.